Following are 27 T cell receptor beta chains from one sample sequenced in a study of shared T cell receptors in the human thymus. Libraries were prepared by immunoSEQ multiplex PCR; TCRdb keeps only in-frame clonotypes and omits some of them. The sample has under 850,000 clones, approximately 90% seen once. This sample was shared with a second study, whose subject was human thymus T cells.

Material: thymocytes. The origin of the receptors is a boy less than two years old with a congenital heart defect.

This chain joins TRBV27 and TRBJ1-5, with D tentatively TRBD1 (5 bases). This CDR3 is built from 17 residues. V lost 3 bases and J 8 bases, leaving 23 bases between the germline ends. Germline V gene lookup returns CDR1 MNHEY and CDR2 SMNVEV (reference sequence). Here the CDR3 reads CASSFQGRASSREPQHF. DNA for the CDR3: TGTGCCAGCAGTTTCCAGGGTAGGGCTTCATCCAGGGAGCCCCAGCATTTT.

The rearrangement links TRBV7-2 to TRBJ2-2, with D possibly TRBD2 on 5 matching bases. Trimming cost V 2 bases and J 5 bases, with 6 bases left between them. Germline V gene data show CDR1 as SGHTA and CDR2 as FQGNSA. The CDR3 has 13 residues. The CDR3 DNA reads as TGTGCCAGCAGCTTAAGAGGGACCGGGGAGCTGTTTTTT. Its protein is CASSLRGTGELFF.

Turning to this clone: The limits of the CDR3 on the DNA are not certain, so only TCRdb's listed CDR3 is given. The CDR3 sequence is CASSLSLREKRYEQYF. The chain employs TRBV28 and TRBJ2-7; TRBD2 reflects the table's D call only, with no check against the DNA. Germline CDR1 is MDHEN and CDR2 is SYDVKM. A total of 16 residues make up the CDR3, ends included.

V gene TRBV15 combines with J gene TRBJ1-5; 8 bases line up with TRBD1. Germline trimming cut 4 bases from V and 3 bases from J; bases unmatched to any gene: 8. Germline V gene sequence: CDR1 LNHNV, CDR2 YYDKDF (reference sequence). This CDR3 region has 16 residues. As DNA, the CDR3 is TGTGCCACCAGCACCCTCGGTCAGGGGGCCAATCAGCCCCAGCATTTT. Its translation is CATSTLGQGANQPQHF.

This chain connects TRBV28 to TRBJ2-7, with 12 nucleotides matching TRBD2. Germline V gives CDR1 MDHEN, CDR2 SYDVKM. V trimming: 1 base; J trimming: 6 bases; junction bases outside the gene matches: 7. CDR3 length equals 16 residues. The CDR3 here is CASSLLCLAGGREQYF. As DNA, the CDR3 is TGTGCCAGCAGTTTATTATGCCTAGCGGGAGGGCGCGAGCAGTACTTC. The full variable domain, rest sourced from reference TRBV28 and TRBJ2-7, is DVKVTQSSRYLVKRTGEKVFLECVQDMDHENMFWYRQDPGLGLRLIYFSYDVKMKEKGDIPEGYSVSREKKERFSLILESASTNQTSMYLCASSLLCLAGGREQYFGPGTRLTVT.

This sequence joins TRBV7-2 and TRBJ1-4; D not resolved. Between the trimmed V and J ends, which lost 5 bases and 3 bases, there was a span of 13 bases. The CDR3 extends over 15 amino acids. CDR1 is SGHTA, CDR2 FQGNSA, per germline. CDR3 DNA: TGTGCCAGCAGCCCACGGAGGGCCGCTAATGAAAAACTGTTTTTT. Residues: CASSPRRAANEKLFF.

V and J are TRBV4-3 and TRBJ1-1; 9 bases are shared with TRBD1. In germline, CDR1 is LGHNA, CDR2 YSLEER. J gave up 3 bases and V 2 bases, and 7 bases lay outside the gene matches. The CDR3 consists of 16 residues. The CDR3 region is CASSQTHRGRDTEAFF. Written as DNA, the CDR3 is TGCGCCAGCAGCCAAACCCACAGGGGGCGGGACACTGAAGCTTTCTTT.

The chain recombines TRBV4-2 with TRBJ2-3, with 14 bases identical to TRBD2. Per the germline V gene, CDR1 is LGHNA and CDR2 is YNFKEQ. After removal of 3 bases from V and 7 bases from J, the junction contained 3 bases not matched to a gene. The CDR3 is 15 residues long. The CDR3, as DNA: TGTGCCAGCAGCCAGGGGACTAGCGGGAGATATACGCAGTATTTT. This gives the protein CASSQGTSGRYTQYF.

This rearrangement joins TRBV19 to TRBJ1-2; no clear D gene. V was shortened by 6 bases and J by 2 bases, with 4 bases between the two germline ends. CDR1 and CDR2 (germline): LNHDA, SQIVND (reference sequence). The CDR3 is 11 amino acids. CDR3 region: CASSQNYGYTF. In DNA, the CDR3 is TGTGCCAGTAGCCAGAACTATGGCTACACCTTC.

The chain recombines TRBV5-4 with TRBJ2-1, with D perhaps TRBD2 (5 bases). Between the trimmed V and J ends, which lost 10 bases and 4 bases, there was a span of 30 bases. The length of the CDR3 is 18 residues. Germline V lookup: CDR1 SGHNT, CDR2 YYREEE (reference sequence). CDR3 protein: CAGYPHPGSLAGYNEQFF. As DNA, the CDR3 is TGTGCCGGATACCCGCACCCGGGGTCCCTCGCCGGTTACAATGAGCAGTTCTTC.

The V call is TRBV27, the J call TRBJ1-5; D not resolved. The CDR3 consists of 16 residues. V lost 6 bases and J lost 0, with 15 bases in between. Germline lookup yields CDR1 MNHEY and CDR2 SMNVEV (reference sequence). CDR3 sequence reads: CASSRHAEYSNQPQHF. The CDR3 DNA sequence: TGTGCCAGCAGCCGACACGCAGAATATAGCAATCAGCCCCAGCATTTT.

The chain has TRBV6-1 and TRBJ2-7, with 12 nucleotides matching TRBD2. This CDR3 is 15 amino acids long. In germline, CDR1 is MNHNS, CDR2 SASEGT. V was clipped by 8 bases and J by 4 bases; unmatched bases: 9. The CDR3 coding sequence is TGTGCCAGCCCCCCCGGACTAGCGGGAAATTACGAGCAGTACTTC. This translates into CASPPGLAGNYEQYF.

This chain connects TRBV11-3 to TRBJ2-1; D remains unclear. This CDR3 spans 16 amino acids. Deletions cut 0 bases from V and 0 bases from J, with 9 bases between. The germline V gene encodes CDR1 SGHNT and CDR2 YENEEA. For the CDR3, the DNA is TGTGCCAGCAGCTTAGATGAGGTTCGCTCCTACAATGAGCAGTTCTTC. Translating gives CASSLDEVRSYNEQFF.

The chain has TRBV15 and TRBJ2-7; 11 bases align to TRBD1. Germline values: CDR1 LNHNV, CDR2 YYDKDF (reference sequence). V lost 0 bases to trimming and J lost 2 bases; unmatched junction nucleotides: 12. The CDR3 length is 19 residues. In DNA, the CDR3 is TGTGCCACCAGCAGAGAGTGTCCGGTTTGGACAGGGGGCGCCTACGAGCAGTACTTC. It codes for CATSRECPVWTGGAYEQYF.

J is TRBJ2-5 and V is TRBV30; 14 positions match TRBD2. Matching the DNA end better, TRBJ2-7 makes the J call doubtful. The CDR3 extends over 16 amino acids. Germline CDR1 reads GTSNPN; CDR2 reads SVGIG (reference sequence). CDR3 loop: CAWTHSGLAGVYEQYF. The CDR3 bases are TGTGCCTGGACCCACTCGGGACTAGCGGGAGTCTACGAGCAGTACTTC.

The chain is built from TRBV28 and TRBJ2-3; D possibly corresponds to TRBD2 (6 bases). The CDR3 has 14 residues. V was pared by 5 bases and J by 1 base, with 10 bases between. Germline values: CDR1 MDHEN, CDR2 SYDVKM. CDR3 residues: CASSLAFRTDTQYF. The CDR3 DNA reads TGTGCCAGCAGTCTAGCGTTTCGCACAGATACGCAGTATTTT.

J is TRBJ2-7 and V is TRBV5-1; 9 bases are a match to TRBD2. This CDR3 comprises 15 residues. Germline lookup yields CDR1 SGHRS and CDR2 YFSETQ. V was clipped by 4 bases and J by 5 bases; unmatched bases: 10. The CDR3 spells CASSLLSGRGDEQYF. The CDR3 coding sequence is TGCGCCAGCAGCCTCCTTAGCGGGAGAGGGGACGAGCAGTACTTC. The whole variable domain, filled in from reference TRBV5-1 and TRBJ2-7, reads KAGVTQTPRYLIKTRGQQVTLSCSPISGHRSVSWYQQTPGQGLQFLFEYFSETQRNKGNFPGRFSGRQFSNSRSEMNVSTLELGDSALYLCASSLLSGRGDEQYFGPGTRLTVT.

The chain employs TRBV28 and TRBJ2-7; 7 bases align to TRBD2. This CDR3 spans 18 amino acids. The J segment lost 5 bases and the V segment lost 6 bases, leaving 22 bases of the junction unmatched. The germline CDR1 and CDR2 sequences are MDHEN and SYDVKM. The DNA for the CDR3 is TGTGCCAGCAGCCTTTTCCATCACCTGACGGGAGGCCACCACGAGCAGTACTTC. This gives the protein CASSLFHHLTGGHHEQYF.

The chain recombines TRBV7-2 with TRBJ2-1; D unclear. The germline V gene encodes CDR1 SGHTA and CDR2 FQGNSA. The CDR3 is 14 amino acids. Trimming cost V 3 bases and J 0 bases, with 6 bases left between them. CDR3 amino acids: CASSFDSSYNEQFF. For the CDR3, the DNA is TGTGCCAGCAGCTTCGATAGCTCCTACAATGAGCAGTTCTTC.

CDR3 protein: CASSLEGIAETSYEQYF. The CDR3, as DNA: TGTGCCAGCAGCTTAGAAGGCATAGCGGAGACCTCTTACGAGCAGTACTTC. V is TRBV7-9 and J is TRBJ2-7; tentative D call: TRBD2 (6 bases). There are 17 residues in the CDR3. Germline V gives CDR1 SEHNR, CDR2 FQNEAQ (reference sequence). Between the trimmed V and J ends, which lost 1 base and 4 bases, there was a span of 20 bases.

The gene calls are TRBV30 and TRBJ2-5; D may be TRBD2 (6 bases). The germline V gene has CDR1 GTSNPN and CDR2 SVGIG (reference sequence). Trimming stripped 1 base from V and 4 bases from J, with 10 bases between. The CDR3 consists of 13 residues. CDR3 DNA sequence: TGTGCCTGGAGTGATACTAGCCCAGAGACCCAGTACTTC. As protein: CAWSDTSPETQYF.

In its sample, this clone was seen a few times. The V and J genes are TRBV5-6 and TRBJ2-7, with TRBD2 matching over 8 bases. V gave up 3 bases and J gave up 3 bases; unmatched junction bases: 8. Looked up from germline, CDR1 is SGHDT and CDR2 is YYEEEE. The CDR3 runs 15 residues. The CDR3 sequence is CASSWTRGRHYEQYF. As DNA, the CDR3 is TGTGCCAGCAGCTGGACTCGCGGGAGGCACTACGAGCAGTACTTC.

V is TRBV5-4 and J is TRBJ2-7; 12 bases are a match to TRBD2. The germline V gene encodes CDR1 SGHNT and CDR2 YYREEE (reference sequence). The junction had 2 bases not matched to a gene; V was cut back by 0 bases and J by 7 bases. The CDR3 runs 14 residues. The CDR3 loop is CASSLETSGREQYF. The CDR3 DNA is TGTGCCAGCAGCTTGGAAACTAGCGGGAGGGAGCAGTACTTC.

The V call is TRBV28, the J call TRBJ2-1; possibly TRBD2 for D (5 bases). The CDR3 spans 11 residues. Trimming removed 10 bases from V and 10 bases from J, with 14 bases in between. Germline values: CDR1 MDHEN, CDR2 SYDVKM. CDR3 amino acids: CATSRGHEQFF. CDR3 DNA sequence: TGTGCCACCTCACGGGGTCACGAGCAGTTCTTC.

CDR3 region: CASSLEVADTYEQYF. The CDR3 nucleotides are TGTGCCAGCAGCTTAGAGGTTGCGGACACGTACGAGCAGTACTTC. The chain links TRBV11-2 to TRBJ2-7; D is perhaps TRBD1 (5 bases). The germline CDR1 and CDR2 sequences are SGHAT and FQNNGV. Trimming took 0 bases from V and 4 from J, leaving 13 bases between them. The length of the CDR3 is 15 residues.

This clone was observed a single time. This chain uses TRBV5-1 with TRBJ2-1; D is uncertain. CDR3 size: 15 residues. Trimming left V 0 bases short and J 6 bases short, with 13 bases between. Germline CDR1 reads SGHRS; CDR2 reads YFSETQ. The CDR3 DNA follows: TGCGCCAGCAGCTTGGTAGACTGGCGAGGCAATGAGCAGTTCTTC. Translation gives CASSLVDWRGNEQFF.

The chain employs TRBV27 and TRBJ1-1; weak D call: TRBD1 (5 bases). The CDR3 is made up of 14 amino acids. The germline V gene encodes CDR1 MNHEY and CDR2 SMNVEV (reference sequence). Trimming cost V 6 bases and J 5 bases, with 16 bases left between them. The CDR3 DNA is TGTGCCAGCAGCTCGCCGGAGGGGAAAACTGAAGCTTTCTTT. This codes for CASSSPEGKTEAFF.